This T cell receptor beta chain was sequenced in a study of metastatic and nonmetastatic thyroid tumors. In the study overall: Malignant and benign thyroid patients had repertoires compared in peripheral blood and tumor or nodule tissue. Whole-study findings and limits: TCR beta diversity was reportedly significantly higher in malignant thyroid tumors than benign nodules, in blood and tumor.

This clone qualifies as medium-sized (0.01 to 0.1%). What it binds is unknown. In the source study's methods: A papillary thyroid cancer distant-metastasis classifier was built from CDR3 differences across clinicopathological groups. TCRdb reprocessed the PCR reads using MiXCR. The V and J calls and clone size come from TCRdb's table, not from the authors' own analysis. The profile shows some 16,000 clones, 20% to 25% of them singletons. Patients were all untreated before their thyroid surgery. Germline V gene lookup returns CDR1 DFQATT and CDR2 SNEGSKA (reference sequence). The CDR3 totals 15 residues. With 6 bases clipped from V and 6 bases from J, the junction kept 9 bases outside the gene matches.

Input material: tumor tissue. The source of this sequence is a male donor with papillary thyroid cancer or a benign thyroid nodule (not recorded which). Some clones in this sample may be carry-over from other donors' samples. V gene TRBV20-1 combines with J gene TRBJ2-1; 12 bases line up with TRBD2. The CDR3: CSAAGKTSGGNEQFF. In DNA, the CDR3 is TGCAGTGCCGCAGGGAAGACTAGCGGGGGCAATGAGCAGTTCTTC.